This T cell receptor (beta chain) originates from a study (dated by TCRdb to between 2015 and 2016). Study-level background: The study examined whether tumor-infiltrating Tregs in breast cancer are drawn from blood Tregs or arise in situ by conversion from other CD4+ T cell subsets.

Taken from the germline V gene, the CDR1 and CDR2 loops are MDHEN and SYDVKM. The cysteine opens and the phenylalanine closes a CDR3 of 13 amino acids. The entry retains the CDR3 DNA only, 39 bases that are in frame from base 1. After removal of 10 bases from V and 2 bases from J, the junction retains 8 bases not matched to a gene. The Miltenyi Naive CD4+ T Cell Isolation kit was used to purify naive CD4+ T cells, and Tregs were depleted with CD25 microbeads. Tregs, naive and memory CD4+ T cells from tumor, blood and ipsilateral draining lymph nodes of five breast cancer patients underwent full-length TCR alpha and beta sequencing. Tumor tissue and lymph nodes from ipsilateral axillary dissection were perfused with PBS, minced and digested with collagenase I and hyaluronidase. Sorted cell populations were confirmed by FACS to exceed 90% purity. As regards this clonotype: The antigen it recognizes is unknown. Base qualities were left out, and no much larger clone turns up one base away.

Full-length TCR variable regions were amplified by 5' RACE PCR with constant-region reverse primers, followed by semi-nested PCR with Nested Universal Primer A. Using the ReliaPrep RNA Cell Miniprep System, total RNA was extracted, and the SMARTer RACE 5'/3' Kit was then used to reverse transcribe the RNA into 5'RACE-ready cDNA. Full-length TCR alpha and beta libraries were barcoded with multiplex adaptors and sequenced on an Illumina MiSeq. Processing in the source paper ran as follows. For each of nine subset-tissue groups, sequencing data from the five patients were pooled, and the groups were compared by unsupervised clustering of TCR gene usage. Repertoire similarity was calculated with the Morisita-Horn index, weighting shared sequences by their contribution to each repertoire. Using fastp at Q25 and MiXCR, TCRdb reprocessed the public reads and kept productive beta chains. Merged by CDR3 protein, the rows form single entries marked with the most common genes and DNA. The authors' filters were not applied to this entry. The sample data list over 55,000 distinct CDR3 sequences, and approximately 29% of these were observed just once. The ten largest clones take up approximately 2.2% of the sample.

Paper-wide results and their limitations: Validation in the larger cohort was restricted to a single TCR beta V-J rearrangement rather than whole repertoires. Tumor memory CD4+ T cell TCR gene usage was found to cluster with blood and lymph node memory CD4+ cells and with lymph node naive CD4+ cells. Tumor-infiltrating Treg TCR alpha and beta sequences overlapped most with tumor naive CD4+ T cells, then with blood naive CD4+ T cells.

The sequence was collected from a female donor with breast cancer. The material sequenced was tumor-infiltrating naive CD4+ T cells sorted from the breast tumor. The cell subset or site label for this specimen denotes: naive CD4+ T cells, CD4+CD45RA+CD25-. The chain employs TRBV28 and TRBJ2-7; 7 bases in between match TRBD2. The CDR3 protein is CATLRAGTYEQYF. DNA sequence: TGTGCCACCTTAAGAGCGGGAACCTACGAGCAGTACTTC.